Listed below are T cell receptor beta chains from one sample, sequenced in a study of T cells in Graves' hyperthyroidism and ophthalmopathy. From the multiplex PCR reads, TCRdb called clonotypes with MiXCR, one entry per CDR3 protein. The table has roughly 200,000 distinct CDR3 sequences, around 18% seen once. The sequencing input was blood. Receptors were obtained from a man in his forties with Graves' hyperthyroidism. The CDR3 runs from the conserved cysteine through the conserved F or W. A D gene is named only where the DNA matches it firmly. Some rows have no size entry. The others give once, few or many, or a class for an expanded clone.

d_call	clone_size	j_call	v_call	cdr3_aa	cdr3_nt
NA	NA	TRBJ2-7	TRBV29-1	CSVEVSSYEQYF	TGCAGCGTTGAGGTCAGTTCCTACGAGCAGTACTTC
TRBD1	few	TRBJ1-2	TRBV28	CASRPQGRPSGYTF	TGTGCCAGCAGGCCACAGGGGAGACCTTCTGGCTACACCTTC
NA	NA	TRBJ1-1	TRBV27	CASSLWFGGGMNTEAFF	TGTGCCAGCAGTTTATGGTTTGGTGGGGGAATGAACACTGAAGCTTTCTTT
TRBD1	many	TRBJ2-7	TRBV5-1	CASSQRQGWYEQYF	TGCGCCAGCAGCCAAAGACAGGGTTGGTACGAGCAGTACTTC
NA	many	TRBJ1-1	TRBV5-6	CASSFPMNTEAFF	TGTGCCAGCAGCTTCCCCATGAACACTGAAGCTTTCTTT
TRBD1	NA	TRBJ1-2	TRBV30	CAWSAGGRTGRFDYGYTF	TGTGCCTGGAGTGCAGGGGGACGGACAGGGCGGTTCGACTATGGCTACACCTTC
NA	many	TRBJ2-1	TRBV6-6	CASSYSRESSYNEQFF	TGTGCCAGCAGTTACTCGAGAGAGAGCTCCTACAATGAGCAGTTCTTC
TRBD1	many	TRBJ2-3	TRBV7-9	CASSRTGGTQYF	TGTGCCAGCAGCCGGACAGGGGGTACGCAGTATTTT
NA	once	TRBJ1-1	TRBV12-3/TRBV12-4	CASSQFPGNTEAFF	TGTGCCAGCAGTCAGTTCCCGGGGAACACTGAAGCTTTCTTT
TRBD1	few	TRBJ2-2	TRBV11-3	CASSLRGPPGELFF	TGTGCCAGCAGCTTAAGGGGGCCCCCCGGGGAGCTGTTTTTT
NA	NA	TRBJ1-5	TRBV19	CASSILGNSNQPQHF	TGTGCCAGTAGTATTCTCGGCAATAGCAATCAGCCCCAGCATTTT
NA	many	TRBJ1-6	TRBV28	CASSPGSSPLHF	TGTGCCAGCAGTCCGGGAAGCTCACCCCTCCACTTT
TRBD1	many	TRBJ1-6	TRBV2	CASSERQGLNSPLHF	TGTGCCAGCAGTGAAAGACAGGGTTTGAATTCACCCCTCCACTTT
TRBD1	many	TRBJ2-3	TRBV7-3	CASSFSDRDGTDTQYF	TGTGCCAGCAGCTTTTCGGACAGGGATGGCACAGATACGCAGTATTTT
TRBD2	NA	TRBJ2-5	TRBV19	CASSPYSGGDQETQYF	TGTGCCAGTAGTCCCTACAGCGGGGGGGACCAAGAGACCCAGTACTTC
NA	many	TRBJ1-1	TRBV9	CASSSRMGDTEAFF	TGTGCCAGCAGCTCACGGATGGGGGACACTGAAGCTTTCTTT
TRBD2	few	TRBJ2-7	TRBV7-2	CASSQDPLAGGTYEQYF	TGTGCCAGCAGCCAAGACCCCCTAGCGGGGGGTACCTACGAGCAGTACTTC
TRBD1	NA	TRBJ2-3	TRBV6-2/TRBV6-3	CASSALSQGTQYF	TGTGCCAGCAGTGCGCTTTCACAGGGGACGCAGTATTTT
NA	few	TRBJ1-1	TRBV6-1	CASSETGTYNTEAFF	TGTGCCAGCAGTGAAACCGGGACTTACAACACTGAAGCTTTCTTT
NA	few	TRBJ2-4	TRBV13	CASSLSHSVSIQYF	TGTGCCAGCAGCTTATCCCACAGTGTAAGCATTCAGTACTTC
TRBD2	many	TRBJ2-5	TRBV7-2	CASNFQGLAGGLETQYF	TGTGCCAGCAACTTCCAGGGACTAGCGGGGGGGCTAGAGACCCAGTACTTC
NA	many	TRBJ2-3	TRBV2	CASSGRTSTDTQYF	TGTGCCAGCAGTGGACGGACAAGCACAGATACGCAGTATTTT
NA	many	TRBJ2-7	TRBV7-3	CASSPDSVSYEQYF	TGTGCCAGCAGCCCGGACAGCGTCTCCTACGAGCAGTACTTC
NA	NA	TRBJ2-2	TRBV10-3	CATSFGSDTGELFF	TGTGCCACCAGTTTCGGGTCAGACACCGGGGAGCTGTTTTTT
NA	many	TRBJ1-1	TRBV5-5	CASSGLWGVTEAFF	TGTGCCAGCAGCGGCCTATGGGGGGTGACTGAAGCTTTCTTT
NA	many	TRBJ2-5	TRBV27	CASSLSGGTQYF	TGTGCCAGCAGTTTATCGGGTGGGACCCAGTACTTC
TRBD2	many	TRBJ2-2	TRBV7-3	CASSWTSGGDTGELFF	TGTGCCAGCAGCTGGACGAGCGGGGGGGACACCGGGGAGCTGTTTTTT
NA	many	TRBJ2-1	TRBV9	CASSEGSGFAPGNEQFF	TGTGCCAGCAGCGAGGGATCCGGGTTCGCCCCAGGCAATGAGCAGTTCTTC
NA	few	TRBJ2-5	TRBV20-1	CSARPRPAWGQETQYF	TGCAGTGCTAGACCCCGGCCAGCTTGGGGCCAAGAGACCCAGTACTTC
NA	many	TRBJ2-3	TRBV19	CASSRRRESTDTQYF	TGTGCCAGTAGTCGAAGGCGGGAAAGCACAGATACGCAGTATTTT
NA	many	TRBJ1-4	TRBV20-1	CSAYGGTNEKLFF	TGCAGTGCTTATGGGGGGACTAATGAAAAACTGTTTTTT
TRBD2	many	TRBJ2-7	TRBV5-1	CASSWGGASYEQYF	TGCGCCAGCAGCTGGGGGGGAGCCTCCTACGAGCAGTACTTC
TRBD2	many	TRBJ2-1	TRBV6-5	CASSYPGRGVLSSSYNEQFF	TGTGCCAGCAGTTACCCGGGGAGGGGAGTGTTATCAAGCTCCTACAATGAGCAGTTCTTC
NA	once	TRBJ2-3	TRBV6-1	CASTTPRGDTQYF	TGTGCCAGCACAACCCCGCGAGGGGATACGCAGTATTTT